One TCR beta chain is described in this entry. This clone was recorded a few times. The sample holds no much larger clone one base away, and base qualities are not on file. The library was obtained by the immunoSEQ multiplex PCR assay. For most patients, genomic DNA was isolated using the Qiagen DNeasy Blood and Tissue Kit and was shipped frozen to Adaptive Biotechnologies for TCR sequencing. For most patients, high-throughput TCR-beta CDR3 sequencing of genomic DNA was performed by Adaptive Biotechnologies. The original methods were these. Adaptive's ImmunoSEQ software was the source of the TCR sequencing data for approximately 18 patients, while a few other patients were processed with MiXCR and VDJtools. To correct CD4 versus CD8 sorting errors, any sequence found in both subsets at a frequency ratio below 5:1 was removed. CDR3 nucleotide sequences shared by donor and recipient were removed because the origin of these sequences could not be assigned. To count as alloreactive, a clone needed at least 2-fold expansion over unstimulated cells and a minimum CFSE-low frequency of 0.002% (template counts) or 0.001% (read counts). Clones were considered mappable if detected in sequenced pre-transplant spleen, lymph node, or MLR CFSE-low populations of the donor or recipient. The cumulative frequency of alloreactive clones was calculated as a percentage of all sequences, weighted by copy number. TCRdb re-hosts the immuneACCESS table, in-frame sequences only. Its copies lack some clones; in the studies checked, an unresolved V gene accounts for under half of them, and the cause for the rest is not known. That table is the source of V, J and clone size, and D and trimming were worked out from the DNA. The sample has roughly 18,000 clones on record, around 38% of them singletons. The ten largest clones take up about 0.95% of the sample.

The time point label corresponds to: cells obtained before transplantation from donor or recipient. In the mixed lymphocyte reactions, 200,000 CFSE-labeled pre-transplant responders were plated with 200,000 irradiated violet-dye-labeled stimulators and cultured for 5 to 7 days. Proliferating CD3+CD4+CFSE-low and CD3+CD8+CFSE-low responder cells were FACS-sorted on a BD Influx sorter after the mixed lymphocyte reaction. The junction shows trimming of 1 base on V and 0 bases on J, and the gene matches do not reach 6 bases of it. The CDR3 has 17 amino acids, counting the end cysteine and phenylalanine. The entry retains the CDR3 DNA only, 51 bases that are in frame from base 1. The source of the sample is a study of graft-versus-host responses after intestinal transplantation (dated by TCRdb to 2020 to 2022). General notes on the study: Recipients received multivisceral, liver-intestinal, or isolated intestinal transplants. Anti-thymocyte globulin induction was given to all recipients, followed by maintenance tacrolimus and steroids for around three years. After intestinal transplantation, graft-versus-host and host-versus-graft alloreactive T cell clones were followed in the graft, circulation and bone marrow using bulk TCR-beta CDR3 sequencing. To identify alloreactive clones, pre-transplant mixed lymphocyte reaction products were sequenced and compared with unstimulated pre-transplant donor and recipient T cells. Of the roughly 24 intestinal transplant recipients enrolled in the cohort, one of whom was a retransplant, a few patients without pretransplant specimens were excluded. Donor T cell macrochimerism was defined as a peak of at least 4% donor T cells among recipient peripheral blood mononuclear cells. Rather than going through the commercial service, samples from three later patients were sequenced in-house on an Illumina MiSeq and processed with MiXCR.

Findings and caveats that apply to the study as a whole: In patients with donor T cell macrochimerism, the allografts had high GvH to HvG T cell clonal ratios. Early after transplant, peak levels of circulating GvH clones were associated with declines in HvG clones. GvH clones were detected in recipient bone marrow, and some appeared earlier in ileal mucosa or blood, consistent with an intestinal mucosal origin. The relatively low number and heterogeneity of intestinal transplant patients limited the conclusions.

The sequences come from alloreactive CD4+ T cells from a mixed lymphocyte reaction culture, collected before intestinal transplant. The meaning of the sample's cell subset or site label: CFSE-low proliferating T cells sorted from roughly six-day pre-transplant mixed lymphocyte reaction (GvH or HvG direction). This receptor was obtained from a human patient who received an intestinal transplant. The chain employs TRBV6-7 and TRBJ2-4, with TRBD1 identical over 7 junction bases. TRBV6-7 is an ORF; its function is uncertain. The CDR3 region has the sequence CASSYLDRDQAKNIQYF. The bases read TGTGCCAGCAGTTACTTAGACAGGGACCAAGCCAAAAACATTCAGTACTTC.